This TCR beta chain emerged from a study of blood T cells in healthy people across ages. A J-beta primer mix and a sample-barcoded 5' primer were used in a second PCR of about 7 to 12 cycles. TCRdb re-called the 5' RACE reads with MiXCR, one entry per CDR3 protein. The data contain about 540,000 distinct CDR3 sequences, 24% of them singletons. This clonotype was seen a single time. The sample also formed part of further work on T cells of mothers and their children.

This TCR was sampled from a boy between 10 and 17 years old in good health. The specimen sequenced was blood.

The CDR3 sequence: CASSQEREEPNEQFF. CDR3 DNA sequence: TGCGCCAGCAGCCAAGAGCGGGAGGAACCGAATGAGCAGTTCTTC. The chain uses TRBV4-1 and TRBJ2-5; 8 bases are shared with TRBD2. The DNA end lines up better with TRBJ2-1; the J call may be wrong. CDR3 length equals 15 residues. The germline V gene encodes CDR1 MGHRA and CDR2 YSYEKL.